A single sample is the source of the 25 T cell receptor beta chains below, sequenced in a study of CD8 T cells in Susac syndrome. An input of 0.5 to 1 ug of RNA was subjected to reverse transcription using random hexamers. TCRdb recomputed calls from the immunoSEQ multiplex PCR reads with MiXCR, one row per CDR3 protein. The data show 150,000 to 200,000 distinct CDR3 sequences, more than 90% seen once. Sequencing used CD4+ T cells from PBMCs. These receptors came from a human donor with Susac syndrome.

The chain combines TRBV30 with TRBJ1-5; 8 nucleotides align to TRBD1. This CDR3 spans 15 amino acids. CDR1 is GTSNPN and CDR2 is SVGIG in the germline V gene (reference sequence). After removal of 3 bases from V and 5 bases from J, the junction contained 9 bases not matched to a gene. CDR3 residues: CAWRDGQGVYQPQHF. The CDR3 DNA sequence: TGTGCCTGGAGGGACGGACAGGGTGTTTATCAGCCCCAGCATTTT.

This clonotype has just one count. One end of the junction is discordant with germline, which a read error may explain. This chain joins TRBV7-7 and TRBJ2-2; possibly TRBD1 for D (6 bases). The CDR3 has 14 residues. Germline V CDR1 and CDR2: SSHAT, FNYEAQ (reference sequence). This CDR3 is CASSQDRPTGELFF. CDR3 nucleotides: TGTGCTAGCAGCCAGGACAGACCCACCGGGGAGCTGTTTTTT. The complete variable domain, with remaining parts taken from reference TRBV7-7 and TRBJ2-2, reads GAGVSQSPRYKVTKRGQDVTLRCDPISSHATLYWYQQALGQGPEFLTYFNYEAQPDKSGLPSDRFSAERPEGSISTLTIQRTEQRDSAMYRCASSQDRPTGELFFGEGSRLTVL.

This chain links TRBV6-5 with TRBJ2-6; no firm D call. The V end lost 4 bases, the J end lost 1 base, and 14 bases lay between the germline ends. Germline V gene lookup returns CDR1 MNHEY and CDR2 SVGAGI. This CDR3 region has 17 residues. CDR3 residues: CASSLGSSASGANVLTF. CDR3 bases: TGTGCCAGCAGTTTGGGCAGTTCGGCATCTGGGGCCAACGTCCTGACTTTC.

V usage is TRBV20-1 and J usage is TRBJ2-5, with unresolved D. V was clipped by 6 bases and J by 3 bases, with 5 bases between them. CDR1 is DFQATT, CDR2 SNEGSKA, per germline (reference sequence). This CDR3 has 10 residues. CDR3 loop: CSANKETQYF. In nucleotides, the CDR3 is TGCAGTGCAAATAAAGAGACCCAGTACTTC.

The CDR3 nucleotides are TGCAGTGCTAGGGTCCCCCTAGCGGGGTACAATGAGCAGTTCTTC. Its translation is CSARVPLAGYNEQFF. The V and J genes are TRBV20-1 and TRBJ2-1; 9 bases match TRBD2. There are 15 residues in the CDR3. Trimming took 3 bases from V and 4 from J; bases not matched to a gene: 7. CDR1 and CDR2 from the germline V gene are DFQATT and SNEGSKA (reference sequence).

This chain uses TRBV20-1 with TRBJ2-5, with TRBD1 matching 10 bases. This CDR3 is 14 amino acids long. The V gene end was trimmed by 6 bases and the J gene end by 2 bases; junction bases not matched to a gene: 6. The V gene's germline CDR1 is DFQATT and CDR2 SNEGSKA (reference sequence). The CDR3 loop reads CSAEDRGRQETQYF. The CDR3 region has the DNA TGCAGTGCAGAGGACAGGGGGAGGCAAGAGACCCAGTACTTC.

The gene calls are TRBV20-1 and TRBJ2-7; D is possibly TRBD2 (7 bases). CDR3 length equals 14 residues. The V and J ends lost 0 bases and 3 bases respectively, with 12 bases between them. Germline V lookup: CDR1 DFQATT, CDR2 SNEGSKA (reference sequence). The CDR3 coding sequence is TGCAGTGCTAGAGATCGCGGGGGCCGCTACGAGCAGTACTTC. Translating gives CSARDRGGRYEQYF.

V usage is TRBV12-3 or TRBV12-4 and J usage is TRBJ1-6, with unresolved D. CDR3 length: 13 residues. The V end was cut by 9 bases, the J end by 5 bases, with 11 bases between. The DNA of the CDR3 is TGTGCCAGTAGCAGCCTAGATAATTCACCCCTCCACTTT. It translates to CASSSLDNSPLHF.

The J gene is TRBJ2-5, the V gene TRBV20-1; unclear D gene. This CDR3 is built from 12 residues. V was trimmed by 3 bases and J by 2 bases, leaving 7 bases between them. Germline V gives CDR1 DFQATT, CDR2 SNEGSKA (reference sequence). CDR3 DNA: TGCAGTGCTAGTAGCTATCAAGAGACCCAGTACTTC. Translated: CSASSYQETQYF.

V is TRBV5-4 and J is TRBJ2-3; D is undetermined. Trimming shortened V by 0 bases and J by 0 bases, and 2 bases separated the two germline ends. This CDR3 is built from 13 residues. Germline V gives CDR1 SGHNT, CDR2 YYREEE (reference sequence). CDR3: CASSLDSTDTQYF. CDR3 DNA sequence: TGTGCCAGCAGCTTGGACAGCACAGATACGCAGTATTTT.

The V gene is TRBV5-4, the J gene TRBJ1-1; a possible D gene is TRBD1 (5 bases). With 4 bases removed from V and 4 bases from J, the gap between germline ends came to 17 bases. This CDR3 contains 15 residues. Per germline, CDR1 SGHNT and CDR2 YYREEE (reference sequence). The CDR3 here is CASSPDSQIITEAFF. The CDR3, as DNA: TGTGCCAGCAGCCCCGACAGCCAGATTATCACTGAAGCTTTCTTT.

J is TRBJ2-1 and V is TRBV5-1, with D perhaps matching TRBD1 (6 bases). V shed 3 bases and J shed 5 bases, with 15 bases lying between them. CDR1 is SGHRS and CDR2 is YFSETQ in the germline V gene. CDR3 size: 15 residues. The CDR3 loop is CASSYSGTNHNEQFF. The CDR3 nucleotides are TGCGCCAGCAGCTACTCCGGGACAAACCACAATGAGCAGTTCTTC. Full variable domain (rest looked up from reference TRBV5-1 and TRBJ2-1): KAGVTQTPRYLIKTRGQQVTLSCSPISGHRSVSWYQQTPGQGLQFLFEYFSETQRNKGNFPGRFSGRQFSNSRSEMNVSTLELGDSALYLCASSYSGTNHNEQFFGPGTRLTVL.

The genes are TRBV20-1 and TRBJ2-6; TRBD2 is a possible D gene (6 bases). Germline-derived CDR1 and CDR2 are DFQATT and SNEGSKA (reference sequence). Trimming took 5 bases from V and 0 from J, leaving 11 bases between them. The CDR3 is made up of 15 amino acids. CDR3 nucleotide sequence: TGCAGTGCTCGGGGAGGTTTCTCTGGGGCCAACGTCCTGACTTTC. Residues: CSARGGFSGANVLTF.

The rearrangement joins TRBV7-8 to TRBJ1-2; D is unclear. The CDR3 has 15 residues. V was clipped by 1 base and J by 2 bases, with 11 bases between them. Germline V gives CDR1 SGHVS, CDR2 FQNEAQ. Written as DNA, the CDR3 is TGTGCCAGCAGCTTAGTTGGCAAGGAGAACTATGGCTACACCTTC. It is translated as CASSLVGKENYGYTF.

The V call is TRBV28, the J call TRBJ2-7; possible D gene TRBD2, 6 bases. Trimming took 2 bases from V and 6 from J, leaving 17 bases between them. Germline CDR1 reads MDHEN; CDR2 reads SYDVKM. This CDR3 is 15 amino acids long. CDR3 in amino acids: CASSLMGQPGVEQYF. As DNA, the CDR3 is TGTGCCAGCAGTTTAATGGGGCAACCGGGGGTCGAGCAGTACTTC.

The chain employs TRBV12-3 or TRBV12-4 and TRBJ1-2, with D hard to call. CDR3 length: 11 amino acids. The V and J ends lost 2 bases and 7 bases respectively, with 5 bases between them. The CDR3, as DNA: TGTGCCAGCAGTTTATCTGGTGGCTACACCTTC. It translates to CASSLSGGYTF.

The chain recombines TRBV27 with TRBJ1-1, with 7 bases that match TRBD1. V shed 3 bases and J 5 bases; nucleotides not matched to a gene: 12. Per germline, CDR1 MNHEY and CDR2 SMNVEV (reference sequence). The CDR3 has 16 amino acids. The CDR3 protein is CASSFDRVTFATEAFF. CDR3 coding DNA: TGTGCCAGCAGTTTCGACAGGGTTACGTTCGCGACTGAAGCTTTCTTT.

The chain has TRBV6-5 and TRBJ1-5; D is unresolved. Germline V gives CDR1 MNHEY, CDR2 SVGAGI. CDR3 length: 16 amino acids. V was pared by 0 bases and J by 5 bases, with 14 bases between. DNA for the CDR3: TGTGCCAGCAGTTACTCGAAGGGTCGCGGGGATCAGCCCCAGCATTTT. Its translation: CASSYSKGRGDQPQHF.

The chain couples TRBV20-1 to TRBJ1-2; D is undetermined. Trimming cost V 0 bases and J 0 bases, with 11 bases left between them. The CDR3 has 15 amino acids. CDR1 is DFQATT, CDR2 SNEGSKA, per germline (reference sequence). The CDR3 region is CSARETLVANYGYTF. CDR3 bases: TGCAGTGCTAGAGAGACGCTGGTAGCTAACTATGGCTACACCTTC.

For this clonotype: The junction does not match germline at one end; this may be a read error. The CDR3 DNA reads TGTGCCAGCAGTTTACCCACTCCTAGCGGGGTACTCTTC. Amino acid sequence: CASSLPTPSGVLF. The chain is built from TRBV28 and TRBJ2-7, with TRBD2 identical over 9 bases. CDR1 and CDR2 from the germline V gene are MDHEN and SYDVKM. The length of the CDR3 is 13 residues.

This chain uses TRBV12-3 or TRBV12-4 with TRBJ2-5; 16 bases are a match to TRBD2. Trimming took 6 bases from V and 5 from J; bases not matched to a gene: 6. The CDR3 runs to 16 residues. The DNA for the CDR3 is TGTGCCAGCAGAGGGACTAGCGGGGGGGCTTTCGAGACCCAGTACTTC. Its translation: CASRGTSGGAFETQYF.

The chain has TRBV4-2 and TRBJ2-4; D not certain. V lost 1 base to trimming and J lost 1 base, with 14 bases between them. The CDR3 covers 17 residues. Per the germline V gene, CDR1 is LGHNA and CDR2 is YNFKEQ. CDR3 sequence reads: CASSQVVGREAKNIQYF. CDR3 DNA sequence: TGTGCCAGCAGCCAAGTGGTCGGAAGAGAGGCCAAAAACATTCAGTACTTC.

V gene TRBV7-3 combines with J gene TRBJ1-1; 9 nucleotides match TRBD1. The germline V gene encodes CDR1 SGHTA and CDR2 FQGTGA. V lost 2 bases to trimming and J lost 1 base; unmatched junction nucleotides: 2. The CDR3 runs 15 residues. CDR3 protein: CASSLVGQGNTEAFF. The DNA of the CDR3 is TGTGCCAGCAGCTTAGTGGGACAGGGGAACACTGAAGCTTTCTTT.

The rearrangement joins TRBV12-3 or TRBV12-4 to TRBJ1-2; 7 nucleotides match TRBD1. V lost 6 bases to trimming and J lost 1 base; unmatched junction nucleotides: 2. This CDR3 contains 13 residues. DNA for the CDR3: TGTGCCAGCAGGGACAGGAATAACTATGGCTACACCTTC. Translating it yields CASRDRNNYGYTF.

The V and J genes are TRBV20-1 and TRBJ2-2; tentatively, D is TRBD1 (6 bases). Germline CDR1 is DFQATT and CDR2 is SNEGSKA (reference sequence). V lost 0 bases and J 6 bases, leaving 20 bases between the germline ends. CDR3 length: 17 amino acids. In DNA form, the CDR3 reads TGCAGTGCTAGAGACCCCACGACAGGTGGAATAGCCGGGGAGCTGTTTTTT. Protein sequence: CSARDPTTGGIAGELFF.